The next 20 T cell receptor beta chains were all read from a single sample in a study of vaccination effects on CD4 cells after COVID-19. Data came from immunoSEQ multiplex PCR; TCRdb stores just in-frame clones and leaves some out. The sample includes about 46,000 clones, roughly 80% seen only once; the top ten take more than 6.5%. What these receptors recognize is not known. The culture ran for roughly 10 days before CD4+ T cells were isolated. The sequencing used CD4+ T cells from PBMCs cultured without peptide, collected before COVID-19 vaccination. The receptors here all came from a human donor who had a prior SARS-CoV-2 infection.

The rearrangement uses TRBV30 and TRBJ1-1; tentative D call: TRBD1 (5 bases). Trimming took 3 bases from V and 3 from J, leaving 11 bases between them. Looked up from germline, CDR1 is GTSNPN and CDR2 is SVGIG (reference sequence). CDR3 size: 13 residues. CDR3 protein: CAWSLQAYTEAFF. The CDR3 DNA reads as TGTGCCTGGAGCTTACAGGCGTACACTGAAGCTTTCTTT.

CDR3 sequence (DNA): TGTGCCAGCAGGGGCGACGGAGAACTTCCTCCCCAGCATTTT. Protein product: CASRGDGELPPQHF. J is TRBJ1-5 and V is TRBV2; D unresolved. The V and J ends lost 6 bases and 10 bases respectively, with 19 bases between them. This CDR3 comprises 14 residues. Per the germline V gene, CDR1 is SNHLY and CDR2 is FYNNEI.

This rearrangement joins TRBV5-4 to TRBJ2-7; 7 nucleotides line up with TRBD2. Germline V gene lookup returns CDR1 SGHNT and CDR2 YYREEE (reference sequence). The CDR3 runs to 15 residues. J lost 7 bases, V lost 2 bases, and 12 bases had no gene match. The CDR3 loop reads CASSFRGGSTSEQYF. CDR3 nucleotides: TGTGCCAGCAGCTTTCGGGGCGGGAGTACGAGTGAGCAGTACTTC. The entire variable domain, with the rest obtained from reference TRBV5-4 and TRBJ2-7, is as follows: ETGVTQSPTHLIKTRGQQVTLRCSSQSGHNTVSWYQQALGQGPQFIFQYYREEENGRGNFPPRFSGLQFPNYSSELNVNALELDDSALYLCASSFRGGSTSEQYFGPGTRLTVT.

The chain couples TRBV5-8 to TRBJ2-1; D is undetermined. Germline assignment: CDR1 SGHTS and CDR2 YDEGEE. This CDR3 has 15 residues. Trimming left V 1 base short and J 1 base short, with 9 bases between. This chain's CDR3 is CASSLLGHSYNEQFF. DNA of the CDR3: TGTGCCAGCAGCTTGTTGGGCCATTCCTACAATGAGCAGTTCTTC.

The chain employs TRBV5-4 and TRBJ2-1; 8 nucleotides align to TRBD2. The CDR3 runs to 15 residues. Germline V CDR1 and CDR2: SGHNT, YYREEE (reference sequence). The V and J ends lost 4 bases and 5 bases, in that order; junction bases with no gene match: 8. The CDR3 loop reads CASSTGGALDNEQFF. The DNA of the CDR3 is TGTGCCAGCAGCACCGGGGGGGCTCTGGACAATGAGCAGTTCTTC. The complete variable domain, with remaining parts taken from reference TRBV5-4 and TRBJ2-1, reads ETGVTQSPTHLIKTRGQQVTLRCSSQSGHNTVSWYQQALGQGPQFIFQYYREEENGRGNFPPRFSGLQFPNYSSELNVNALELDDSALYLCASSTGGALDNEQFFGPGTRLTVL.

CDR3 protein: CASSWRRPEDIQYF. The CDR3 region has the DNA TGCGCCAGCAGCTGGAGGAGGCCGGAGGACATTCAGTACTTC. This rearrangement joins TRBV5-1 to TRBJ2-4; D may be TRBD2 (5 bases). The CDR3 covers 14 residues. The germline gives CDR1 SGHRS, CDR2 YFSETQ. Trimming left V 3 bases short and J 8 bases short, with 15 bases between.

V and J are TRBV7-8 and TRBJ1-1, with 7 bases lining up with TRBD1. Germline-derived CDR1 and CDR2 are SGHVS and FQNEAQ. V shed 5 bases, J shed 5 bases, and the junction held 11 bases outside the gene matches. CDR3 length: 15 residues. CDR3 amino acids: CASSQTSRGRTEAFF. In DNA form, the CDR3 reads TGTGCCAGCAGCCAGACCTCGAGGGGGCGGACTGAAGCTTTCTTT.

This clone was found a few times. The chain recombines TRBV7-9 with TRBJ1-3; D is unresolved. The CDR3 length is 15 residues. V lost 7 bases and J lost 2, with 15 bases in between. In germline, CDR1 is SEHNR, CDR2 FQNEAQ (reference sequence). Written as DNA, the CDR3 is TGTGCCAGCATCAAAGTAGGGTTCGCTGGAAACACCATATATTTT. Translated, it gives CASIKVGFAGNTIYF.

This chain links TRBV18 with TRBJ1-1; weak D call: TRBD1 (5 bases). Germline assignment: CDR1 KGHSH and CDR2 LQKENI. The CDR3 contains 13 residues. Trimming removed 8 bases at V and 0 bases at J, with 10 bases between. In nucleotides, the CDR3 is TGTGCCAGCCGAGGGGAATTGAACACTGAAGCTTTCTTT. Translating it yields CASRGELNTEAFF.

CDR3 nucleotides: TGCGCCAGCAGCGAATGGGGGGGGTCTGGAAACACCATATATTTT. Translated, it gives CASSEWGGSGNTIYF. V gene TRBV5-1 combines with J gene TRBJ1-3; D is possibly TRBD1 (5 bases). CDR1 and CDR2 (germline): SGHRS, YFSETQ. V was clipped by 4 bases and J by 1 base, with 12 bases between them. This CDR3 comprises 15 residues.

The chain employs TRBV15 and TRBJ1-2; possible D gene TRBD1, 5 bases. Deletions cut 1 base from V and 0 bases from J, with 18 bases between. CDR1 LNHNV and CDR2 YYDKDF come from the germline V gene (reference sequence). The CDR3 spans 18 residues. CDR3 sequence: CATSRVGAGTRSNYGYTF. For the CDR3, the DNA is TGTGCCACCAGCAGAGTAGGAGCTGGGACTCGGTCTAACTATGGCTACACCTTC.

The chain links TRBV2 to TRBJ2-1; 10 bases line up with TRBD1. J was trimmed by 4 bases and V by 7 bases; bases with no gene match: 7. This CDR3 region has 15 residues. Per the germline V gene, CDR1 is SNHLY and CDR2 is FYNNEI. DNA for the CDR3: TGTGCCAGCATCAGAACGGGACAGGGGTACAATGAGCAGTTCTTC. It codes for CASIRTGQGYNEQFF.

The chain links TRBV18 to TRBJ1-3, with TRBD1 identical over 8 bases. CDR3 length equals 16 residues. Germline assignment: CDR1 KGHSH and CDR2 LQKENI. V lost 1 base and J lost 3; bases outside the gene matches: 5. CDR3 nucleotide sequence: TGTGCCAGCTCACCACGGCAGGGGGCTTATGGAAACACCATATATTTT. Its translation: CASSPRQGAYGNTIYF.

This chain links TRBV7-3 with TRBJ2-7; D is unresolved. Trimming cost V 2 bases and J 2 bases, with 7 bases left between them. CDR3 length equals 13 residues. The germline gives CDR1 SGHTA, CDR2 FQGTGA. In nucleotides, the CDR3 is TGTGCCAGCAGCTTAGACGGAACCTACGAGCAGTACTTC. Amino acids: CASSLDGTYEQYF.

The table lists this clone with a few counts. This sequence joins TRBV4-2 and TRBJ2-7; tentative D call: TRBD2 (5 bases). The ends were cut back, 4 bases at V and 1 base at J, with 14 bases in the middle. Per germline, CDR1 LGHNA and CDR2 YNFKEQ. The CDR3 length is 15 residues. CDR3 in amino acids: CASSPTRVVSYEQYF. As DNA, the CDR3 is TGTGCCAGCAGCCCCACGAGGGTTGTATCCTACGAGCAGTACTTC.

The V and J genes are TRBV3-1 (or the pseudogene TRBV3-2) and TRBJ2-1; TRBD2 aligns across 7 bases. J lost 0 bases, V lost 4 bases, and 0 bases had no gene match. Germline V gene sequence: CDR1 LGHDT, CDR2 YNNKEL (reference sequence). The length of the CDR3 is 14 residues. Here the CDR3 reads CASSREGSYNEQFF. In DNA, the CDR3 is TGTGCCAGCAGCCGGGAGGGCTCCTACAATGAGCAGTTCTTC.

This clone appeared a few times. This chain links TRBV3-1 (or the pseudogene TRBV3-2) with TRBJ1-1; TRBD1 is a possible D gene (6 bases). CDR3 length: 13 residues. V was shortened by 6 bases and J by 5 bases, with 13 bases between the two germline ends. Germline CDR1 LGHDT, CDR2 YNNKEL (reference sequence). The CDR3 DNA reads TGTGCCAGCAGTCTAAAGGGGGGAACTGAAGCTTTCTTT. Translated, it gives CASSLKGGTEAFF.

This rearrangement joins TRBV6-5 to TRBJ2-7; D unresolved. V lost 7 bases, J lost 6 bases, and 16 bases lay in between. Germline CDR1 and CDR2: MNHEY and SVGAGI. This CDR3 has 13 residues. The DNA of the CDR3 is TGTGCCAGCAACCTCCCCTATAGCAGCGAGCAGTACTTC. Translating gives CASNLPYSSEQYF.

V usage is TRBV5-4 and J usage is TRBJ2-1; D is uncertain. Per germline, CDR1 SGHNT and CDR2 YYREEE (reference sequence). This CDR3 contains 14 residues. The V and J ends lost 4 bases and 7 bases respectively, with 15 bases between them. CDR3 bases: TGTGCCAGCAGCCAATATACTCGAAATAATGAGCAGTTCTTC. This gives the protein CASSQYTRNNEQFF.

This clone was seen more than once but under ten times. The chain has TRBV6-2 or TRBV6-3 and TRBJ2-2, with 11 bases that match TRBD2. The CDR3 covers 19 residues. Germline CDR1 and CDR2: MNHEY and SVGEGT. The junction had 12 bases not matched to a gene; V was cut back by 2 bases and J by 4 bases. Here the CDR3 DNA reads TGTGCCAGCAGTTACCGAGCAGAACTAGCGGGGGTTGCCACCGGGGAGCTGTTTTTT. Translation: CASSYRAELAGVATGELFF.